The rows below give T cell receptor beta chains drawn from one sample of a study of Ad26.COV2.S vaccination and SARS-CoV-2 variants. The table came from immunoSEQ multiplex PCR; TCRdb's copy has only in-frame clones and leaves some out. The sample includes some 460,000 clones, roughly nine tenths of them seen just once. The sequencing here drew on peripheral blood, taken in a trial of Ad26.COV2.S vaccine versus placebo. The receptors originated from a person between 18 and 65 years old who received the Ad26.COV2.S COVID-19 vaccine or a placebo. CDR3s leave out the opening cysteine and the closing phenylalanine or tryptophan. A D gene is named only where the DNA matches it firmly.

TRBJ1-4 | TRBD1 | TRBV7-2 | ASSLAGGEKLF
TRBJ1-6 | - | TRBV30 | AWSGTFYNSPLH
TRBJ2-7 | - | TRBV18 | ASSHPSQGHYEQY
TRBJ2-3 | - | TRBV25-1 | ASSEDAGTDTQY
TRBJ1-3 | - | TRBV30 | AWGYRALGIIY
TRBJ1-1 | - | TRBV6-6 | ASVNGGTEAF
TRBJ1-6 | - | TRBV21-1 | ASSKEESPDRVGNSPLH
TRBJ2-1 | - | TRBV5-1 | ASSLVGRENLF
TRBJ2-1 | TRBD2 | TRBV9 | ASSVGGGSYNEQF
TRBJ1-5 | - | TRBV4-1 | ASSRQTSNQPQH
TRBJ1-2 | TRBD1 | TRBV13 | ASSPRQGTGYT
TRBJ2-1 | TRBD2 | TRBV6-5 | ASRRTSGSNNEQF
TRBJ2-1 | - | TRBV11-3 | ASSSGGLVGMNEQF
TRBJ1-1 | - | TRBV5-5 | ASSLDGQNTEAF
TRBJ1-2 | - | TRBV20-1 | SARDLSGQT
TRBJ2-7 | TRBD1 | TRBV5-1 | ASSFDRVNYEQY
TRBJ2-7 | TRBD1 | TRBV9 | ASSVVRLGQDSYEQY
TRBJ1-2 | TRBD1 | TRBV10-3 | AISEGTVYGYT
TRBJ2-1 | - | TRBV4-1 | ASSHRDSYNEQF
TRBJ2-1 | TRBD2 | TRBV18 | ASSTLAGEGYNEQF
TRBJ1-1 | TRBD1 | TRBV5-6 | ASSWDRAAEAF
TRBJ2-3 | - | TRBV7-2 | ASSKSRGGLSTDTQY
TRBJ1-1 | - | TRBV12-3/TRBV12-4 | ASGGQLNTEAF
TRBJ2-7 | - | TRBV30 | ASGKAIGEQY
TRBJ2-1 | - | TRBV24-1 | ATSDLAGASYNEQF
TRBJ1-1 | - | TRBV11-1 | ASSLVRNTEAF
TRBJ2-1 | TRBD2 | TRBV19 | ASLRNPTSGAYNEQF
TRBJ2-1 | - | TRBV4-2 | ASSQVPRGGSYNEQF